The subject of this entry is one TCR beta chain. The sample is drawn from a study of control samples from healthy donors and cancer patients. V lost 1 base, J lost 8 bases, and 3 bases lay in between. Germline lookup yields CDR1 LGHDT and CDR2 YNNKEL (reference sequence). This CDR3 is 12 amino acids long. Assay: immunoSEQ multiplex PCR; the TCRdb copy retains only in-frame clones and omits some. This sample has about 110,000 clones, with roughly 79% found just once. Sequences were obtained from blood. The clonotype was recovered from a man between 18 and 35 years old in good health. J is TRBJ1-6 and V is TRBV3-1 (or the pseudogene TRBV3-2); no firm D call. The CDR3 region has the DNA TGTGCCAGCAGCCAAGGGGATTCACCCCTCCACTTT. It translates to CASSQGDSPLHF.